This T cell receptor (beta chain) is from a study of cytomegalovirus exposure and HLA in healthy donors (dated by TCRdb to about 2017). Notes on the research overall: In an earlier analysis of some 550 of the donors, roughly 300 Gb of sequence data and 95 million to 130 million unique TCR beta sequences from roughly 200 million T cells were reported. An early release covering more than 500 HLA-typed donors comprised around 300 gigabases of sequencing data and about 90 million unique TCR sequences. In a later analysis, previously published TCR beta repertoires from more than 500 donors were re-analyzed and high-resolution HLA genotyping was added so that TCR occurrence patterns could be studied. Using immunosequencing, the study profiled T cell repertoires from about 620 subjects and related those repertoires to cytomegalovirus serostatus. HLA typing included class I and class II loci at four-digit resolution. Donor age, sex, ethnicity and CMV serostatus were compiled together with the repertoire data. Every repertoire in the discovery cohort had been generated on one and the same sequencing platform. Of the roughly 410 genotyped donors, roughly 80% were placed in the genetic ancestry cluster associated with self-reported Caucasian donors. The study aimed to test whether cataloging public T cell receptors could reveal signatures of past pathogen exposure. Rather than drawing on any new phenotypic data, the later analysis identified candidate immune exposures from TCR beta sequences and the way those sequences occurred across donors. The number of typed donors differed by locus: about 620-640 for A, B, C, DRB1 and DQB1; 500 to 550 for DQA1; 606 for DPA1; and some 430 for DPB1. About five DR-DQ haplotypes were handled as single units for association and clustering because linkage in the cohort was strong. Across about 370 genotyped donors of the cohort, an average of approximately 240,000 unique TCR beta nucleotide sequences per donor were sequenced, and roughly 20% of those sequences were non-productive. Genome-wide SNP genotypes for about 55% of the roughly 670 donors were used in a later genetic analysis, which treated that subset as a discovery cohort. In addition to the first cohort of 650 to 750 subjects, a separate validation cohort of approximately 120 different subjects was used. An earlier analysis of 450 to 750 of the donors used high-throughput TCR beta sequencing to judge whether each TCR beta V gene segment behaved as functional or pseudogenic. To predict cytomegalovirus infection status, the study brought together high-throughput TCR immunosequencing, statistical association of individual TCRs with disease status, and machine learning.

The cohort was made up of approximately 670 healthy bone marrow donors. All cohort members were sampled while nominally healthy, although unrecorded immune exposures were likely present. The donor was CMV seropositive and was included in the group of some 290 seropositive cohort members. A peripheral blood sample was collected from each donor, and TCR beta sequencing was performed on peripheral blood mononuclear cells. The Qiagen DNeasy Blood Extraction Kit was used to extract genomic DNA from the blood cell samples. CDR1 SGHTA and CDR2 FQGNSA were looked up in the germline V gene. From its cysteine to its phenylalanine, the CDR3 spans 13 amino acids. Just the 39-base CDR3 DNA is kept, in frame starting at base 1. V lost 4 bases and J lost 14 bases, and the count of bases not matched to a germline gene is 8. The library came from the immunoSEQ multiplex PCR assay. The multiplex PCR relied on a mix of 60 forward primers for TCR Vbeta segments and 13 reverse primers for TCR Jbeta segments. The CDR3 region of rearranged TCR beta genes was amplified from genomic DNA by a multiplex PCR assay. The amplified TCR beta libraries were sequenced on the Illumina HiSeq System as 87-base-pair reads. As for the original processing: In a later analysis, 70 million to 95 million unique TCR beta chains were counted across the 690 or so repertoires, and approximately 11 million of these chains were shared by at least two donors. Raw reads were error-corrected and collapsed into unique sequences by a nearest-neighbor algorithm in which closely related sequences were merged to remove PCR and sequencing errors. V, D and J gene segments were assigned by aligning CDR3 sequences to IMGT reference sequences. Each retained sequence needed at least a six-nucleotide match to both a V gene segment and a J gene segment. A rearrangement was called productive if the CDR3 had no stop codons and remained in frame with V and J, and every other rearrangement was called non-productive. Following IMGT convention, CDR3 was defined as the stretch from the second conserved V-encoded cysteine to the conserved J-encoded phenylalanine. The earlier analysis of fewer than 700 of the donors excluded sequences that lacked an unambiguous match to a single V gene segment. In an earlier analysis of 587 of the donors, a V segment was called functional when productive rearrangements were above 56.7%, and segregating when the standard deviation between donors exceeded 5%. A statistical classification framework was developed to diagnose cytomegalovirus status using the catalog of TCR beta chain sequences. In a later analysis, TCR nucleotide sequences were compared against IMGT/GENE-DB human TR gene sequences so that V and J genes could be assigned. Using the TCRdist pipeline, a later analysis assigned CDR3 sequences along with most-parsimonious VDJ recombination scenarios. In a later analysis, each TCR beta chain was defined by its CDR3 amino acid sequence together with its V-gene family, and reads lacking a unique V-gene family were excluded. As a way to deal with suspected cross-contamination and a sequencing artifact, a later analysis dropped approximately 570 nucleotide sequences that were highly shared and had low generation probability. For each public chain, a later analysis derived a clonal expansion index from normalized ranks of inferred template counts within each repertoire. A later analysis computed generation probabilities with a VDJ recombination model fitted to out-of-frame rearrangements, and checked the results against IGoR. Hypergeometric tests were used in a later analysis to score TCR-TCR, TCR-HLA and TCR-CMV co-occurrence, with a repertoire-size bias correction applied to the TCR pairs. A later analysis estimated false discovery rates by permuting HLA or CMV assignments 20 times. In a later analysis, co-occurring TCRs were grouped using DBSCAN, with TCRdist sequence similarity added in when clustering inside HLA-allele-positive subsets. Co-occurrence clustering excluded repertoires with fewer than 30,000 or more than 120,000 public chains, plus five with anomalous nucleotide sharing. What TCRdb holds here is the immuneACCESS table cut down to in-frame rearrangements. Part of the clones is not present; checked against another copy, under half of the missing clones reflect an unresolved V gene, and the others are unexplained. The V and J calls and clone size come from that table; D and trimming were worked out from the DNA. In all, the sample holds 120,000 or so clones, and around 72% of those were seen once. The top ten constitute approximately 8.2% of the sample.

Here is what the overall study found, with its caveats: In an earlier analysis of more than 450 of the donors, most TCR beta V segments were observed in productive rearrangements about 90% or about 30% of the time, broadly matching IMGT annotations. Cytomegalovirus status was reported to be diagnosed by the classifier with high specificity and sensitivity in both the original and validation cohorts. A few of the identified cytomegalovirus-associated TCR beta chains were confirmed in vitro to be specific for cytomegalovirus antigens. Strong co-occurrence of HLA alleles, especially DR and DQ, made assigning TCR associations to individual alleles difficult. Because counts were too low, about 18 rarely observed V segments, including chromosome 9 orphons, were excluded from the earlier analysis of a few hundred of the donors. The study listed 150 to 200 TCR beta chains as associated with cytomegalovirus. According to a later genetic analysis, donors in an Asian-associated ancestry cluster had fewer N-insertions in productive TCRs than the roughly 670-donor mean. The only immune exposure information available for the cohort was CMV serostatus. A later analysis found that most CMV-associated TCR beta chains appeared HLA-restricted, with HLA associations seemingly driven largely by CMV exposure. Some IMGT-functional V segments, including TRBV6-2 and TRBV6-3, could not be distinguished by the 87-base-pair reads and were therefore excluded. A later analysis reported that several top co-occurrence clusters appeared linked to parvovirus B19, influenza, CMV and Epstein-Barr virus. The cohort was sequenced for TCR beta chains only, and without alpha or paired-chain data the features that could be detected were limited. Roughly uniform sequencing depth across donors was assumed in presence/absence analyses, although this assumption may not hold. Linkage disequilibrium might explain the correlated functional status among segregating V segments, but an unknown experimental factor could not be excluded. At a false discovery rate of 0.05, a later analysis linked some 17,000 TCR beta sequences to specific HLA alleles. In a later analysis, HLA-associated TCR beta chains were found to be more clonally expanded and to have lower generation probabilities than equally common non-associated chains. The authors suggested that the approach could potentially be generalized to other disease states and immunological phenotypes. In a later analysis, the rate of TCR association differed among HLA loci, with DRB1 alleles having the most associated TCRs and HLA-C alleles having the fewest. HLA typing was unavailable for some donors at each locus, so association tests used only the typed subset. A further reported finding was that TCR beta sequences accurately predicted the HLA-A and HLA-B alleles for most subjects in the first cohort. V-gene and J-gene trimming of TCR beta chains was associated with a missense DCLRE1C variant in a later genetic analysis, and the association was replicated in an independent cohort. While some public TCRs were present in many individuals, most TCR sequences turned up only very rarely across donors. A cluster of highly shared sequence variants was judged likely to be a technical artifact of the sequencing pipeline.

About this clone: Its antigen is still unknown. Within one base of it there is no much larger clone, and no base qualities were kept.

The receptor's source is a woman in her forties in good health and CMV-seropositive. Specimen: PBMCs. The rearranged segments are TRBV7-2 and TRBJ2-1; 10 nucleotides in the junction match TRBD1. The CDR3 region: CASSSLPGTGEFF. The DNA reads TGTGCCAGCAGCTCACTACCCGGGACAGGGGAGTTCTTC.